This T cell receptor (beta chain) was observed in a study of cytomegalovirus exposure and HLA in healthy donors. The PCR contained 60 Vbeta and 13 Jbeta primers. Only in-frame clones appear in the TCRdb table, and some are missing; sequencing was by immunoSEQ multiplex PCR. This table has under 150,000 clones, approximately 78% appearing once. This clone has a handful of counts. What it binds is not known. Broader study findings: Rare TCR sequences dominated, though some public TCRs recurred in many donors. In a later analysis, an Asian-associated ancestry cluster reportedly showed fewer N-insertions than the roughly 700-donor mean.

The sequenced sample was PBMCs. This clonotype originated in a man aged 35 to 55 in good health and CMV-seropositive.

Written as DNA, the CDR3 is TGCGCCAGCAGCTTCGAGGGTCTCGGGGGCTACACCTTC. Its protein is CASSFEGLGGYTF. The gene calls are TRBV5-1 and TRBJ1-2; D remains ambiguous. Trimming took 2 bases from V and 8 from J, leaving 13 bases between them. In germline, CDR1 is SGHRS, CDR2 YFSETQ. The CDR3 runs to 13 residues. Together with reference TRBV5-1 and TRBJ1-2, the CDR3 gives the full variable domain: KAGVTQTPRYLIKTRGQQVTLSCSPISGHRSVSWYQQTPGQGLQFLFEYFSETQRNKGNFPGRFSGRQFSNSRSEMNVSTLELGDSALYLCASSFEGLGGYTFGSGTRLTVV.